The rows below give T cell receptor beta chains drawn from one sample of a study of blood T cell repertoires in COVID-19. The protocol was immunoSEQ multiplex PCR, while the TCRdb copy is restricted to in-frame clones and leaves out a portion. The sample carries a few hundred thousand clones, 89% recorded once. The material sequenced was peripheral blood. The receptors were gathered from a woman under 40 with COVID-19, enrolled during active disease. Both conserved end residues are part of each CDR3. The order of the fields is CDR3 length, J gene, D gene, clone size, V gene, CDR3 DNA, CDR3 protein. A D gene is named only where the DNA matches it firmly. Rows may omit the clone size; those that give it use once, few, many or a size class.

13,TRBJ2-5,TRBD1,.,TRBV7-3,TGTGCCAGCAGCGCCGACAGGGGGGAGACCCAGTACTTC,CASSADRGETQYF
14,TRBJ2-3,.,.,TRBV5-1,TGCGCCAGCAGCTTGGCCAGTGGGGCGGATACGCAGTATTTT,CASSLASGADTQYF
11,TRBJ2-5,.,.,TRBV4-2,TGTGCCAGCAGGGAGGGGGAGACCCAGTACTTC,CASREGETQYF
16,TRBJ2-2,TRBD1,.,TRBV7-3,TGTGCCAGCAGCAAGACAGGGCGGTCGAACACCGGGGAGCTGTTTTTT,CASSKTGRSNTGELFF
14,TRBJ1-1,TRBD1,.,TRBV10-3,TGTGCCATCCGACAGGGGGCCCAGAACACTGAAGCTTTCTTT,CAIRQGAQNTEAFF
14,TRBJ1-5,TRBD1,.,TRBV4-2,TGTGCCAGCAGCCTAACAGGGGGGGATCAGCCCCAGCATTTT,CASSLTGGDQPQHF
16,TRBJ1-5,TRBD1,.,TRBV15,TGTGCCACCAGCAGAGAGCAGACAGGGGCAAATCAGCCCCAGCATTTT,CATSREQTGANQPQHF
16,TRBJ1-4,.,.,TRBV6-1,TGTGCCAGCAGTGAAGCAACAGGGTCCCAGGGGGAAAAACTGTTTTTT,CASSEATGSQGEKLFF
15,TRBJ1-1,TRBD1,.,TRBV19,TGTGCCAGTAGTAGCCTGGGACAGGGGGCGACTGAAGCTTTCTTT,CASSSLGQGATEAFF
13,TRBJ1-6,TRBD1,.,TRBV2,TGTGCCAGCATCGCAGGGGGAGCCTCACCCCTCCACTTT,CASIAGGASPLHF
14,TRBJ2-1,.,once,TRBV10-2,TGCGCCAGCAGTGTAACGAGAACCTACAATGAGCAGTTCTTC,CASSVTRTYNEQFF
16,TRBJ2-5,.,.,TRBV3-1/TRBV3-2,TGTGCCAGCAGCCAAGATGAGGTGGCCAACCAGGGGACCCAGTACTTC,CASSQDEVANQGTQYF
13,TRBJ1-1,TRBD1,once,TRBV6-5,TGTGCCAGCCGGGACAGAGTAACGACTGAAGCTTTCTTT,CASRDRVTTEAFF
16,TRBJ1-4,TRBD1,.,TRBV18,TGTGCCAGCTCACCATTCGTACAGGGGGCTTCGGAAAAACTGTTTTTT,CASSPFVQGASEKLFF
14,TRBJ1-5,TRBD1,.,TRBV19,TGTGCCAGTAGCTCACAGGGGTCGGGTCAGCCCCAGCATTTT,CASSSQGSGQPQHF
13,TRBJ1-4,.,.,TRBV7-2,TGTGCCAGCACCTTGAATGAGGATGAAAAACTGTTTTTT,CASTLNEDEKLFF
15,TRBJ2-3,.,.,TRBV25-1,TGTGCCAGCAGTGACCACAGGGTGGGGACAGATACGCAGTATTTT,CASSDHRVGTDTQYF
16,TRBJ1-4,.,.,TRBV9,TGTGCCAGCAGCGCCGACCCTGGGAGAACTAATGAAAAACTGTTTTTT,CASSADPGRTNEKLFF
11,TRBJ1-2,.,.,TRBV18,TGTGCCAGCTCGCCCGGTATAGGCTACACCTTC,CASSPGIGYTF
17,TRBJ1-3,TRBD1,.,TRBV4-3,TGCGCCAGCAGCCGAGGGGGGACAGGCGGGCTTGGAAACACCATATATTTT,CASSRGGTGGLGNTIYF
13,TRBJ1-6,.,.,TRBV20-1,TGCAGTGCTAGTCGGAGTTATAATTCACCCCTCCACTTT,CSASRSYNSPLHF
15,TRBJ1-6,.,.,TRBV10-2,TGCGCCAGCTCCATTGACAGCTCCTATAATTCACCCCTCCACTTT,CASSIDSSYNSPLHF
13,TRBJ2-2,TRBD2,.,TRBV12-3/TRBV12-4,TGTGCCAGCAGTGCACTAGCGACCGGGGAGCTGTTTTTT,CASSALATGELFF
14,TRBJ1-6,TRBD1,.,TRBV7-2,TGTGCCAGCAGCCGTTCAGGGGGCGGTTCACCCCTCCACTTT,CASSRSGGGSPLHF
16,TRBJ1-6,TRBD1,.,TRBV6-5,TGTGCCAGCAGTTACTCCGAGGACAGGGGGAATTCACCCCTCCACTTT,CASSYSEDRGNSPLHF
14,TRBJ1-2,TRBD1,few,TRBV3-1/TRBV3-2,TGTGCCAGCATCGGACAGGGAGTAGCCTATGGCTACACCTTC,CASIGQGVAYGYTF
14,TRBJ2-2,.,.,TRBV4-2,TGTGCCAGCAGCCAAGAGGCGCGGATCGGGGAGCTGTTTTTT,CASSQEARIGELFF
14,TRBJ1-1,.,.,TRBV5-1,TGCGCCAGCAGCTTGGGCGGCACTAACACTGAAGCTTTCTTT,CASSLGGTNTEAFF
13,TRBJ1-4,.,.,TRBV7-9,TGTGCCAGCAGCCCGGATCTTCGCCGGGAACTGTTTTTT,CASSPDLRRELFF
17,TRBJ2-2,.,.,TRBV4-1,TGCGCCAGCAGCCAAGCGATTTTAGGGGCGCCTCGCGGGGAGCTGTTTTTT,CASSQAILGAPRGELFF
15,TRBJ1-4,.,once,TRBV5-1,TGCGCCAGCAGCGTAACCTTGGAGACTAATGAAAAACTGTTTTTT,CASSVTLETNEKLFF
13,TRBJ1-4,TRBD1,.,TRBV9,TGTGCCAGCAGCGGGACAGGGGATGAAAAACTGTTTTTT,CASSGTGDEKLFF
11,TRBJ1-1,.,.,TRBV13,TGTGCCAGCAGCTTAACAGAAGAAGCTTTCTTT,CASSLTEEAFF
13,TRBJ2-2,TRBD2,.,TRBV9,TGTGCCAGCAGCCCGACTAGCTCCGGGGAGCTGTTTTTT,CASSPTSSGELFF
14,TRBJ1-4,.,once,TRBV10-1,TGCGCCAGCAGTGATCGGTCGGGGGACGAAAAACTGTTTTTT,CASSDRSGDEKLFF
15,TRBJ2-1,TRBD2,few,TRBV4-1,TGCGCCAGCAGCCAAGCCCAGCGGGGCAGGAATGAGCAGTTCTTC,CASSQAQRGRNEQFF
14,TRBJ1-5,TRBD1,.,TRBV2,TGTGCCAGCAGTGGACAGGGTCTCACTCAGCCCCAGCATTTT,CASSGQGLTQPQHF
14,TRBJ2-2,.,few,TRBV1,TGCACCAGCAGCCGGGACAGGGGGCCCGGGGAGCTGTTTTTT,CTSSRDRGPGELFF
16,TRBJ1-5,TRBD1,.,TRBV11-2,TGTGCCAGCAGCTCTCAGGGACAGGGTAGCAATCAGCCCCAGCATTTT,CASSSQGQGSNQPQHF
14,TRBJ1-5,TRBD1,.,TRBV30,TGTGCCTGGAGTACGAACAGGGGCCCCAGGCCCCAGCATTTT,CAWSTNRGPRPQHF
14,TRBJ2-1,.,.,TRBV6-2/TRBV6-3,TGTGCCAGCAGTTCCCCGAGGGTCGCGGGCGAGCAGTTCTTC,CASSSPRVAGEQFF
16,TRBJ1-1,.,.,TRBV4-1,TGCGCCAGCAGCCAACCAGCAGGATCGATGAACACTGAAGCTTTCTTT,CASSQPAGSMNTEAFF
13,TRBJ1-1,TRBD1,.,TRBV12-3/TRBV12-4,TGTGCCAGCAGTTTTTTAAGGGGGCGACGAGCTTTCTTT,CASSFLRGRRAFF
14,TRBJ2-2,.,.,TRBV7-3,TGTGCCAGCAGCTTTTCAGGCGTCCCCGGGGAGCTGTTTTTT,CASSFSGVPGELFF
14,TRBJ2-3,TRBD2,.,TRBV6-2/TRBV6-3,TGTGCCAGCAGTTACGGACTAGAGGGAGATACGCAGTATTTT,CASSYGLEGDTQYF
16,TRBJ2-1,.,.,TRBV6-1,TGTGCCAGCAGTGTTCGGGCCATCGGGCAGGGCAATGAGCAGTTCTTC,CASSVRAIGQGNEQFF
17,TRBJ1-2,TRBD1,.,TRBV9,TGTGCCAGCAGCGGAGGGACAGGGACTAATCACAACTATGGCTACACCTTC,CASSGGTGTNHNYGYTF
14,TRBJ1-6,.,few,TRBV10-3,TGTGCCATCAGGGAGGCGGCTGGAGGGTCACCCCTCCACTTT,CAIREAAGGSPLHF
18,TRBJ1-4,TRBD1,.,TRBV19,TGTGCCAGTAGTTTTCCGACAGGGAGAGGGTCAACTAATGAAAAACTGTTTTTT,CASSFPTGRGSTNEKLFF
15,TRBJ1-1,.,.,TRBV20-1,TGCAGTGCTAGTCTTCAGGTACCGGGGGTCACTGAAGCTTTCTTT,CSASLQVPGVTEAFF
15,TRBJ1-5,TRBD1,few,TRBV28,TGTGCCAGCAGAACTACAGGGGGCAATAATCAGCCCCAGCATTTT,CASRTTGGNNQPQHF
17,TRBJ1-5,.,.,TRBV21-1,TGTGCCACCCCGTTATCCGTGACAGGGGATTTAAATCAGCCCCAGCATTTT,CATPLSVTGDLNQPQHF
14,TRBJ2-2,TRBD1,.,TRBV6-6,TGTGCCAGCAGTAACAGGGGGGACACCGGGGAGCTGTTTTTT,CASSNRGDTGELFF